One sample yielded the 18 T cell receptor beta chains listed below, sequenced in a study of neurological immune-mediated disorders. TCRdb independently ran MiXCR on the 5' RACE reads; one entry per CDR3 protein. The sample shows fewer than 35,000 distinct CDR3 sequences, about 13% of them seen only once. Time point meaning: longitudinal time-point 2. Sample: PBMCs. The receptors come from a woman between 35 and 50 years old in good health.

This clonotype was detected ten times or more. The J gene is TRBJ2-7, the V gene TRBV14; D may be TRBD2 (6 bases). Germline V gene lookup returns CDR1 SGHDN and CDR2 FVKESK. The CDR3 contains 14 residues. V lost 2 bases to trimming and J lost 5 bases, with 13 bases between them. The CDR3 sequence is CASSQLRDFNEQYF. The CDR3 DNA is TGTGCCAGCAGCCAACTCAGGGACTTCAACGAGCAGTACTTC.

This clonotype was observed many times. The V call is TRBV20-1, the J call TRBJ1-4, with D perhaps TRBD1 (5 bases). Trimming removed 3 bases from V and 3 bases from J, with 11 bases in between. The germline CDR1 and CDR2 sequences are DFQATT and SNEGSKA (reference sequence). The CDR3 is 14 amino acids. CDR3 in DNA: TGCAGTGCTAGCACAGGAATTTCTAATGAAAAACTGTTTTTT. Its translation: CSASTGISNEKLFF.

This clonotype was found many times. The rearrangement links TRBV3-1 to TRBJ2-7, with D maybe TRBD2 (6 bases). V was trimmed by 4 bases and J by 7 bases, leaving 14 bases between them. Germline V gene sequence: CDR1 LGHDT, CDR2 YNNKEL (reference sequence). The CDR3 is made up of 13 amino acids. The CDR3 bases are TGTGCCAGCAGCCCAACCGGGACTCCAGAGCAGTACTTC. Encoded protein: CASSPTGTPEQYF.

As to this clonotype: One base away lies a much larger clone, so this may be a sequencing read error. The missing conserved phenylalanine or tryptophan at the end of this CDR3 makes a read error likely. The DNA is left out, because the CDR3 cannot be placed on it with certainty; the CDR3 is given as TCRdb lists it. V is TRBV21-1 and J is TRBJ2-7. TRBV21-1 is classified as a pseudogene. The CDR3 spans 14 residues, counting both ends. CDR3 loop: CASSKEWTAYEQYS.

This clonotype was picked up many times. V gene TRBV5-1 combines with J gene TRBJ1-3; 10 bases map to TRBD1. With 4 bases clipped from V and 3 bases from J, the junction kept 4 bases outside the gene matches. Germline V lookup: CDR1 SGHRS, CDR2 YFSETQ. This CDR3 is 15 amino acids long. This CDR3 reads CASSPGQGGGNTIYF. The CDR3, as DNA: TGCGCCAGCAGCCCCGGACAGGGGGGTGGAAACACCATATATTTT. The whole variable domain, remainder taken from reference TRBV5-1 and TRBJ1-3, is KAGVTQTPRYLIKTRGQQVTLSCSPISGHRSVSWYQQTPGQGLQFLFEYFSETQRNKGNFPGRFSGRQFSNSRSEMNVSTLELGDSALYLCASSPGQGGGNTIYFGEGSWLTVV.

This clonotype was recorded at least ten times. The chain combines TRBV4-1 with TRBJ1-1, with a tentative D call TRBD1 (5 bases). The germline V gene encodes CDR1 MGHRA and CDR2 YSYEKL. CDR3 size: 15 residues. Deletions cut 4 bases from V and 4 bases from J, with 16 bases between. Here the CDR3 reads CASSPNVGVSTEAFF. The CDR3 DNA follows: TGCGCCAGCAGCCCCAACGTAGGGGTTTCCACTGAAGCTTTCTTT.

The V gene is TRBV12-3 or TRBV12-4, the J gene TRBJ2-1; D is unclear. Trimming took 5 bases from V and 7 from J, leaving 9 bases between them. This CDR3 is 12 amino acids long. In DNA form, the CDR3 reads TGTGCCAGCAGTGCGTTTGGGAATGAGCAGTTCTTC. Its translation: CASSAFGNEQFF.

This clonotype was found many times. The chain combines TRBV2 with TRBJ2-7; D unclear. The CDR3 totals 15 residues. Trimming removed 3 bases at V and 3 bases at J, with 15 bases between. Germline assignment: CDR1 SNHLY and CDR2 FYNNEI. The CDR3 here is CASSDLAERFYEQYF. CDR3 nucleotides: TGTGCCAGCAGTGATTTGGCTGAGCGCTTCTACGAGCAGTACTTC.

This clonotype was recorded many times. J is TRBJ2-7 and V is TRBV7-6, with 8 nucleotides matching TRBD2. The CDR3 spans 14 residues. J was trimmed by 6 bases and V by 0 bases; bases with no gene match: 4. The V gene's germline CDR1 is SGHVS and CDR2 FNYEAQ. The CDR3 loop is CASSLASAGGEQYF. The DNA for the CDR3 is TGTGCCAGCAGCTTAGCTAGTGCGGGGGGCGAGCAGTACTTC.

This clonotype was picked up many times. The rearrangement uses TRBV5-1 and TRBJ2-3; 7 nucleotides match TRBD1. The V gene end was trimmed by 3 bases and the J gene end by 2 bases; junction bases not matched to a gene: 6. The CDR3 is 15 residues long. Germline CDR1 SGHRS, CDR2 YFSETQ. The CDR3 loop is CASSSRTGVTDTQYF. CDR3 nucleotides: TGCGCCAGCAGCTCCCGGACAGGAGTCACAGATACGCAGTATTTT.

This clonotype was recorded at least ten times. V and J are TRBV9 and TRBJ2-6; 7 nucleotides align to TRBD1. The germline V gene has CDR1 SGDLS and CDR2 YYNGEE. CDR3 length: 19 residues. Trimming cost V 5 bases and J 0 bases; bases outside gene matches: 14. For the CDR3, the DNA is TGTGCCAGCAGTCCTATCAGGGGGTCTGGAAGCTCTGGGGCCAACGTCCTGACTTTC. This encodes CASSPIRGSGSSGANVLTF.

This clonotype has at least ten counts. The chain joins TRBV2 to TRBJ2-5; 9 bases are a match to TRBD2. The CDR3 spans 15 residues. Germline lookup yields CDR1 SNHLY and CDR2 FYNNEI. Unmatched junction bases numbered 9, after V lost 6 bases and J lost 4 bases. This CDR3 reads CASREQPTSGETQYF. The CDR3, as DNA: TGTGCCAGCAGAGAACAGCCGACTAGCGGAGAGACCCAGTACTTC.

This clonotype was picked up many times. The rearrangement links TRBV5-1 to TRBJ1-2; no clear D gene. There are 12 residues in the CDR3. V lost 6 bases, J lost 4 bases, and 10 bases lay in between. Germline CDR1 reads SGHRS; CDR2 reads YFSETQ. The CDR3 loop reads CASNEGGYGYTF. The DNA for the CDR3 is TGCGCCAGCAATGAGGGCGGCTATGGCTACACCTTC.

This clonotype was seen many times. The chain is built from TRBV5-1 and TRBJ1-1, with D uncertain. Germline V gene lookup returns CDR1 SGHRS and CDR2 YFSETQ. Trimming removed 6 bases at V and 0 bases at J, with 9 bases between. This CDR3 region has 13 residues. The CDR3 DNA reads TGCGCCAGCAAGCGGGATATGAACACTGAAGCTTTCTTT. Residues: CASKRDMNTEAFF. The variable domain in full, with the rest retrieved from reference TRBV5-1 and TRBJ1-1, is KAGVTQTPRYLIKTRGQQVTLSCSPISGHRSVSWYQQTPGQGLQFLFEYFSETQRNKGNFPGRFSGRQFSNSRSEMNVSTLELGDSALYLCASKRDMNTEAFFGQGTRLTVV.

This clonotype has ten or more counts. V and J are TRBV21-1 and TRBJ2-7; TRBD1 is the table's D call, not checked against the DNA. TRBV21-1 is a listed pseudogene. The CDR3 loop spans 16 amino acids. CDR3 sequence: CASSNVTNPLHYEQYF. CDR3 nucleotides: TGTGCCAGCAGCAATGTGACAAACCCCCTCCACTACGAGCAGTACTTC.

The table lists this clonotype with many counts. This chain connects TRBV24-1 to TRBJ2-2, with 7 nucleotides matching TRBD1. Germline loops: CDR1 KGHDR, CDR2 SFDVKD. V trimming: 11 bases; J trimming: 7 bases; junction bases outside the gene matches: 9. CDR3 length: 13 residues. The chain's CDR3 is CAMQDRDNGELFF. The CDR3, as DNA: TGTGCCATGCAAGACAGGGATAACGGGGAGCTGTTTTTT.

The rearrangement uses TRBV20-1 and TRBJ2-7; tentatively, D is TRBD1 (6 bases). Germline V gives CDR1 DFQATT, CDR2 SNEGSKA (reference sequence). The CDR3 has 15 amino acids. Trimming removed 0 bases from V and 0 bases from J, with 12 bases in between. CDR3 in DNA: TGCAGTGCTAGAGATTTGAGGGGGAGCTCCTACGAGCAGTACTTC. Its protein is CSARDLRGSSYEQYF.

This clonotype was recorded at least ten times. V usage is TRBV5-1 and J usage is TRBJ1-5; D is uncertain. Germline loops: CDR1 SGHRS, CDR2 YFSETQ. CDR3 length: 11 residues. V was cut by 6 bases and J by 7 bases, with 8 bases left in between. CDR3 DNA: TGCGCCAGCACATGGAGACAGCCCCAGCATTTT. Translation gives CASTWRQPQHF.